This TCR beta chain is from a study of beta chain features in type 1 diabetes. To note about this clone: The antigen is not known.

CDR1 is MGHRA, CDR2 YSYEKL, per germline. The CDR3 length is 14 residues. Findings and limits, study-wide: TCRB CDR3s from Type 1 diabetes patients were moderately but significantly shorter in all four CD4+ subsets. Sampled from patients, naive, central memory and Treg TCRB repertoires appeared more similar than those sampled from healthy donors.

cDNA synthesis used the whole RNA isolate, giving expressed TCRB sequences. TCRdb's table, derived via immunoSEQ multiplex PCR, lists solely in-frame clones and lacks some. The sample has about 230,000 clones, roughly 17% seen once. The chain combines TRBV4-1 with TRBJ2-5; tentatively, D is TRBD1 (6 bases). The DNA end is more similar to TRBJ2-7, so the J call may be wrong. The clonotype was recovered from a man aged 25-40 years with type 1 diabetes. The sequenced material came from naive CD4+ T cells from blood. The CDR3 DNA reads TGCGCCAGCAGCCGGGACATAGGGTTATTCGAGCAGTACTTC. This translates into CASSRDIGLFEQYF.